Below, one TCR beta chain is given with its context. The antigen is unknown. This CDR3 has 12 residues. V was trimmed by 3 bases and J by 1 base, leaving 6 bases between them. The germline CDR1 and CDR2 sequences are GTSNPN and SVGIG (reference sequence). The data derive from a study of T cell responses to AZD1222 COVID-19 vaccine. Study-level findings and limits: Reportedly, close to half of spike-specific TCRs are directed against unmutated variant regions.

Profiled with immunoSEQ multiplex PCR; TCRdb holds only in-frame clones, not every one. The sample yields about 97,000 clones, about 89% seen once. The receptor's source is an adult in good health. Sequenced material: peripheral blood, taken on day 0 of AZD1222 vaccination. The V call is TRBV30, the J call TRBJ1-1; D unclear. The CDR3 nucleotides are TGTGCCTGGAGCAGTTCGAACACTGAAGCTTTCTTT. Its translation: CAWSSSNTEAFF.